Below are 20 T cell receptor beta chains sequenced from a single sample in a study of T cells in localized non-small cell lung cancer. The table came from immunoSEQ multiplex PCR; TCRdb's copy has only in-frame clones and leaves some out. The table includes approximately 26,000 clones, about 84% detected once. Here the sequenced sample was peripheral blood, taken before any cancer treatment. Every receptor here comes from a man aged 35 to 69 with stage III squamous cell lung carcinoma.

The chain combines TRBV6-6 with TRBJ2-6; no firm D call. The CDR3 consists of 16 residues. V was shortened by 2 bases and J by 2 bases, with 10 bases between the two germline ends. Per germline, CDR1 MNHNY and CDR2 SVGAGI (reference sequence). The CDR3 spells CASSYPAGTGANVLTF. CDR3 sequence (DNA): TGTGCCAGCAGTTACCCGGCAGGTACTGGGGCCAACGTCCTGACTTTC.

The rearrangement uses TRBV28 and TRBJ2-3; D may be TRBD1 or TRBD2 (6 bases each). Trimming shortened V by 6 bases and J by 6 bases, and 19 bases separated the two germline ends. Germline CDR1 and CDR2: MDHEN and SYDVKM. The CDR3 contains 15 residues. Here the CDR3 reads CASSLEGGSGDTQYF. CDR3 bases: TGTGCCAGCAGCCTAGAGGGGGGATCCGGGGATACGCAGTATTTT.

This clone has more than one count but fewer than ten. CDR3 in DNA: TGTGCCAGCAGTGGCCCGGGTGACCAAGGGTCCGGGGAGCTGTTTTTT. As protein: CASSGPGDQGSGELFF. The chain joins TRBV25-1 to TRBJ2-2; D call uncertain. The CDR3 sequence is 16 residues long. Germline V CDR1 and CDR2: MGHDK, SYGVNS. V was shortened by 4 bases and J by 6 bases, with 18 bases between the two germline ends.

The CDR3 region has the DNA TGTGCCAGCAGCTTCGCGGGTGAAAAACTGTTTTTT. Residues: CASSFAGEKLFF. The V call is TRBV11-2, the J call TRBJ1-4; D is unresolved. The germline gives CDR1 SGHAT, CDR2 FQNNGV. This CDR3 is 12 amino acids long. The germline V and J ends were trimmed by 3 bases and 7 bases, with 6 bases remaining between them.

The chain uses TRBV5-1 and TRBJ2-7; no reliable D call. The germline CDR1 and CDR2 sequences are SGHRS and YFSETQ. This CDR3 is built from 15 residues. Trimming pared 1 base from V and 6 bases from J, leaving 17 bases between. CDR3 DNA: TGCGCCAGCAGCTTGCCTGAGTCGGCAAATGGCGAGCAGTACTTC. It specifies CASSLPESANGEQYF.

This chain joins TRBV4-1 and TRBJ1-5; no firm D call. Germline CDR1 and CDR2: MGHRA and YSYEKL. The V end lost 0 bases, the J end lost 7 bases, and 7 bases lay between the germline ends. There are 13 residues in the CDR3. The CDR3 is CASSQEGWQPQHF. As DNA, the CDR3 is TGCGCCAGCAGCCAAGAAGGGTGGCAGCCCCAGCATTTT.

The rearrangement joins TRBV7-9 to TRBJ2-3, with 8 bases lining up with TRBD2. The germline gives CDR1 SEHNR, CDR2 FQNEAQ (reference sequence). The ends lost 5 bases at V and 9 bases at J; junction bases unmatched: 4. This CDR3 comprises 12 residues. For the CDR3, the DNA is TGTGCCAGCAGCCCGACTAGCGAAACGCAGTATTTT. It codes for CASSPTSETQYF.

This clone was counted only a few times. The V gene is TRBV19, the J gene TRBJ1-5; D might be TRBD1 (6 bases). Germline V gene sequence: CDR1 LNHDA, CDR2 SQIVND (reference sequence). Trimming shortened V by 8 bases and J by 4 bases, and 12 bases separated the two germline ends. The CDR3 is 13 residues long. The CDR3 spells CASGNRENQPQHF. The CDR3 coding sequence is TGTGCCAGTGGTAACAGGGAGAATCAGCCCCAGCATTTT.

This chain uses TRBV21-1 with TRBJ2-7. TRBV21-1 corresponds to a pseudogene. CDR3 length: 14 residues. The CDR3 loop reads CASSKSGGTYEQYF. CDR3 sequence (DNA): TGTGCCAGCAGCAAATCGGGCGGTACCTACGAGCAGTACTTC.

The chain carries TRBV19 and TRBJ2-1, with D possibly TRBD1 on 5 matching bases. Germline values: CDR1 LNHDA, CDR2 SQIVND (reference sequence). CDR3 length: 14 amino acids. Trimming stripped 4 bases from V and 4 bases from J, with 11 bases between. In DNA, the CDR3 is TGTGCCAGTAGTAAGGGGCAGCAATACAATGAGCAGTTCTTC. It translates to CASSKGQQYNEQFF.

This clone was seen just once. The chain links TRBV4-1 to TRBJ1-4; D gene unclear. Trimming removed 1 base from V and 0 bases from J, with 9 bases in between. CDR1 is MGHRA and CDR2 is YSYEKL in the germline V gene. This CDR3 comprises 16 residues. The CDR3 DNA sequence: TGCGCCAGCAGCCAAGCGGGAAGTGCAACTAATGAAAAACTGTTTTTT. It encodes CASSQAGSATNEKLFF.

The chain is built from TRBV30 and TRBJ1-6; D is unresolved. The CDR3 contains 12 residues. Per the germline V gene, CDR1 is GTSNPN and CDR2 is SVGIG (reference sequence). The CDR3, as DNA: TGTGCTCACAACTACTATAATTCACCCCTCCACTTT. Protein: CAHNYYNSPLHF.

The chain recombines TRBV7-9 with TRBJ2-5, with a weak D call TRBD2 (7 bases). The ends were cut back, 3 bases at V and 4 bases at J, with 12 bases in the middle. The germline V gene has CDR1 SEHNR and CDR2 FQNEAQ (reference sequence). The CDR3 has 14 amino acids. CDR3 protein: CASSLPGGRETQYF. The CDR3 DNA is TGTGCCAGCAGCTTGCCGGGGGGCAGAGAGACCCAGTACTTC.

In its sample, this clone was seen a few times. The chain joins TRBV6-6 to TRBJ1-2; 7 bases are shared with TRBD1. The V and J ends lost 0 bases and 4 bases, in that order; junction bases with no gene match: 2. Per germline, CDR1 MNHNY and CDR2 SVGAGI (reference sequence). CDR3 size: 14 residues. The CDR3 spells CASSYSRDSYGYTF. The DNA for the CDR3 is TGTGCCAGCAGTTACTCTCGGGACAGCTATGGCTACACCTTC.

The rearrangement uses TRBV10-3 and TRBJ1-2; TRBD1 matches 8 bases. The CDR3 spans 13 residues. Germline V gene lookup returns CDR1 ENHRY and CDR2 SYGVKD. Trimming took 5 bases from V and 6 from J; bases not matched to a gene: 5. The CDR3 loop reads CAISKDRGDGYTF. The CDR3 DNA reads as TGTGCCATCAGTAAAGACAGGGGAGATGGCTACACCTTC.

The chain is built from TRBV2 and TRBJ1-2, with TRBD1 identical over 8 bases. Germline assignment: CDR1 SNHLY and CDR2 FYNNEI. This CDR3 spans 14 amino acids. V gave up 6 bases and J gave up 8 bases; unmatched junction bases: 11. The CDR3 sequence: CASSLSGQGGGYTF. CDR3 nucleotide sequence: TGTGCCAGCAGCCTTTCTGGACAGGGTGGAGGCTACACCTTC.

V is TRBV30 and J is TRBJ1-1, with 10 bases lining up with TRBD1. V gave up 1 base and J gave up 5 bases; unmatched junction bases: 7. CDR1 is GTSNPN, CDR2 SVGIG, per germline (reference sequence). This CDR3 spans 15 amino acids. This CDR3 is CAWSAGTGARTEAFF. In DNA, the CDR3 is TGTGCCTGGAGTGCAGGGACAGGGGCGAGGACTGAAGCTTTCTTT.

The chain recombines TRBV21-1 with TRBJ2-7. TRBV21-1 is reported as a pseudogene. This CDR3 spans 19 amino acids. Written as DNA, the CDR3 is TGTGCCAGCAGCAAAAACCGGTCGAACCATGGTGATCTAATTTACGAGCAGTACGTC. It specifies CASSKNRSNHGDLIYEQYV.

The J gene is TRBJ2-1, the V gene TRBV18; D is ambiguous. Germline V CDR1 and CDR2: KGHSH, LQKENI. Trimming took off 3 bases at V and 0 bases at J, with 12 bases between the two ends. This CDR3 contains 16 residues. In nucleotides, the CDR3 is TGTGCCAGCTCACCGTCGATGGTGAGCTCCTACAATGAGCAGTTCTTC. It translates to CASSPSMVSSYNEQFF.

The chain couples TRBV29-1 to TRBJ2-3; D is uncertain. Germline V gene sequence: CDR1 SQVTM, CDR2 ANQGSEA. The V gene lost 0 bases and the J gene lost 1 base, with 2 bases spanning the gap. This CDR3 has 12 amino acids. The CDR3, as DNA: TGCAGCGTTGAAGACGGCACAGATACGCAGTATTTT. It codes for CSVEDGTDTQYF.